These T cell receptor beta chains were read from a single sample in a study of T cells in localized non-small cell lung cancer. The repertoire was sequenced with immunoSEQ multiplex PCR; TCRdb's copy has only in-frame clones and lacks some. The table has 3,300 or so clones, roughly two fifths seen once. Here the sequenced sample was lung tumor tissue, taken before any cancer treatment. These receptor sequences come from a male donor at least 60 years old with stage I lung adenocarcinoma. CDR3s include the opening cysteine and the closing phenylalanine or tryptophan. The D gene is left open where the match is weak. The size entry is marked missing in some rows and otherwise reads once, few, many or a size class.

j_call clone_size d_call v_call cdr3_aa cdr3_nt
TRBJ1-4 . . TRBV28 CASAHPAGFNEKLFF TGTGCCAGCGCCCACCCCGCAGGGTTTAATGAAAAACTGTTTTTT
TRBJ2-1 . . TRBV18 CASSPGLNNEQFF TGTGCCAGCTCACCTGGACTGAACAATGAGCAGTTCTTC
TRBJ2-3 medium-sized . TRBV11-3 CASSPGPHGDTQYF TGTGCCAGCAGCCCTGGGCCGCACGGAGATACGCAGTATTTT
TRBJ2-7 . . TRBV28 CASAFGDRRGSYEQYF TGTGCCAGCGCCTTCGGAGATCGGCGGGGCTCCTACGAGCAGTACTTC
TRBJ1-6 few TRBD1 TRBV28 CASSLQGATPYNSPFHF TGTGCCAGCAGTTTACAGGGGGCGACGCCCTATAATTCACCCTTCCACTTT
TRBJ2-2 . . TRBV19 CASTSSRITGELFF TGTGCCAGTACCTCTAGCAGAATCACCGGGGAGCTGTTTTTT
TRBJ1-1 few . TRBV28 CASTFRGGGHTEAFF TGTGCCAGCACGTTTAGGGGGGGAGGGCACACTGAAGCTTTCTTT
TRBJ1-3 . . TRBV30 CAWRVGRGLNF TGTGCCTGGAGAGTCGGGAGGGGTTTAAATTTT
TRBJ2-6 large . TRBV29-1 CSAPVSGANVLTF TGCAGCGCGCCGGTGTCTGGGGCCAACGTCCTGACTTTC
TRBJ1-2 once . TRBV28 CASFETTNYGYTF TGTGCCAGCTTCGAGACGACTAACTATGGCTACACCTTC
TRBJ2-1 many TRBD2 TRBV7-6 CASSLVLSGRYNEQFF TGTGCCAGCAGCTTAGTTCTCAGCGGGAGGTACAATGAGCAGTTCTTC
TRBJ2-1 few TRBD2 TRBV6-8 CASRRLAANNEQFF TGTGCCAGCAGGAGACTAGCGGCTAACAATGAGCAGTTCTTC
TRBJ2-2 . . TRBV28 CASRIPPWGLNYAGELFF TGTGCCAGCAGGATTCCTCCTTGGGGGCTGAATTACGCCGGGGAGCTGTTTTTT
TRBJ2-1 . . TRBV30 CAWSSGSSRFF TGTGCCTGGAGTTCGGGGAGTTCTCGGTTCTTC
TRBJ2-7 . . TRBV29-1 CSVGEVGSSYEQYF TGCAGCGTTGGAGAGGTAGGGAGCTCCTACGAGCAGTACTTC
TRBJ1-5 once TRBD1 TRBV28 CASVPDRTHQPQHF TGTGCCAGCGTTCCGGACAGGACCCATCAGCCCCAGCATTTT
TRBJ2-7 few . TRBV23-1 CASSQPDTDYEQYF TGCGCCAGCAGTCAACCGGACACGGACTACGAGCAGTACTTC
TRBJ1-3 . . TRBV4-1 CTSSQAPGRHTIYF TGCACCAGCAGCCAAGCCCCAGGGAGACACACCATATATTTT
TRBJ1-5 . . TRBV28 CASSLSGGYSNQPQHF TGTGCCAGCAGTTTATCGGGCGGATATAGCAATCAGCCCCAGCATTTT
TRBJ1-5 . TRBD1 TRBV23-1 CASSQSLGTVSNQPQHF TGCGCCAGCAGTCAATCGTTAGGGACAGTTAGCAATCAGCCCCAGCATTTT
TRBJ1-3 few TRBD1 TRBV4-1 CASSQDTDRGGNTIYF TGCGCCAGCAGCCAAGATACGGACAGGGGTGGAAACACCATATATTTT
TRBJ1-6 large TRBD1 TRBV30 CASHGTGSSPLHF TGTGCCTCGCATGGGACAGGGAGTTCACCCCTCCACTTT
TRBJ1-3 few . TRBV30 CAWGQSSGNTIYF TGTGCCTGGGGACAGAGCTCTGGAAACACCATATATTTT
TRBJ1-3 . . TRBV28 CASSSQVLSSGNTIYF TGTGCCAGCAGTTCACAGGTCCTTAGCTCTGGAAACACCATATATTTT
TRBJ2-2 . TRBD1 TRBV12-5 CASGLVQGDTGELFF TGTGCTAGTGGTTTGGTACAGGGGGACACCGGGGAGCTGTTTTTT
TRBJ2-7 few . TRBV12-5 CASGLSGRLKNEQYF TGTGCTAGTGGTTTGAGTGGGAGGTTGAAGAACGAGCAGTACTTC
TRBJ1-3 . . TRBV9 CASSVGKSPGNTIYF TGTGCCAGCAGCGTAGGGAAATCTCCTGGAAACACCATATATTTT
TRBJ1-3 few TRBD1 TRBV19 CASSRQGAYGNTIYF TGTGCCAGTAGTAGACAGGGGGCTTATGGAAACACCATATATTTT
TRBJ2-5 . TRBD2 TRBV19 CASSIGLAGEGETQYF TGTGCCAGTAGTATAGGCCTAGCGGGCGAGGGAGAGACCCAGTACTTC
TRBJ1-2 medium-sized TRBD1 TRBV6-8 CASRPGTGNYGYTF TGTGCCAGCAGACCCGGGACAGGGAACTATGGCTACACCTTC
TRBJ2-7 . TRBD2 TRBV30 CAWSYQGSGRGEQYF TGTGCCTGGAGTTACCAGGGAAGCGGGAGGGGCGAGCAGTACTTC
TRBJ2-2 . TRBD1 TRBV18 CASSLGQENTGELFF TGTGCCAGCTCACTTGGACAGGAAAACACCGGGGAGCTGTTTTTT
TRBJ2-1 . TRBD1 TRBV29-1 CSVSRQGALNEQFF TGCAGCGTTTCCAGACAGGGGGCACTGAATGAGCAGTTCTTC
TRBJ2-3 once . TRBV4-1 CASSQERRDTQYF TGCGCCAGCAGCCAAGAGCGGAGAGATACGCAGTATTTT
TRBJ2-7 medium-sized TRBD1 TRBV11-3 CASSPRTGSSSYEQYF TGTGCCAGCAGCCCGCGGACAGGGTCGAGCTCCTACGAGCAGTACTTC
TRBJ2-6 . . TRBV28 CASSFRSSGANVLTF TGTGCCAGCAGTTTCAGGAGCTCTGGGGCCAACGTCCTGACTTTC
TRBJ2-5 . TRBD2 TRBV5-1 CASSFGTSGFQETQYF TGCGCCAGCAGCTTCGGGACTAGCGGATTCCAAGAGACCCAGTACTTC
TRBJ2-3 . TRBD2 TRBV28 CASSSPRTSGRRRTDTQYF TGTGCCAGCAGTTCCCCTCGGACTAGCGGGAGAAGACGGACAGATACGCAGTATTTT
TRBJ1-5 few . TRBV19 CASSREINQPQHF TGTGCCAGTAGTAGGGAGATTAATCAGCCCCAGCATTTT
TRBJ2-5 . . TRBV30 CAWRSAGQETQYF TGTGCCTGGCGCTCTGCGGGGCAAGAGACCCAGTACTTC
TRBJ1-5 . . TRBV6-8 CASSYAQYNQPQHF TGTGCCAGCAGTTACGCTCAGTACAATCAGCCCCAGCATTTT
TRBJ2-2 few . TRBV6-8 CASKREANTGELFF TGTGCCAGCAAACGGGAAGCGAACACCGGGGAGCTGTTTTTT
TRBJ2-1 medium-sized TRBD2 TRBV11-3 CASSGTSGSANEQFF TGTGCCAGCAGCGGGACTAGCGGGAGTGCGAATGAGCAGTTCTTC
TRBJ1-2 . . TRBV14 CASSQEINNYGYTF TGTGCCAGCAGCCAAGAAATAAATAACTATGGCTACACCTTC
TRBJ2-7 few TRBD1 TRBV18 CASSRGQGAEQYF TGTGCCAGCTCACGCGGACAGGGGGCCGAGCAGTACTTC
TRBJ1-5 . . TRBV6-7 CASSERQEHQPQHF TGTGCCAGCAGTGAAAGGCAGGAACATCAGCCCCAGCATTTT